The 20 T cell receptor beta chains below come from one sample, sequenced in a study of blood T cell repertoires in COVID-19. Sequencing used immunoSEQ multiplex PCR; TCRdb keeps in-frame clones, though not all of them. The table lists hundreds of thousands of clones, 88% of them singletons. The sample consisted of PBMCs or T cells enriched from blood (not recorded which). These TCRs come from a woman aged 25 to 39 who had recovered from COVID-19.

The chain employs TRBV7-9 and TRBJ2-7; 13 bases agree with TRBD2. The CDR3 totals 19 residues. J was trimmed by 3 bases and V by 0 bases; bases with no gene match: 11. Germline CDR1 SEHNR, CDR2 FQNEAQ (reference sequence). CDR3 sequence reads: CASSLAYGTSGNRGYEQYF. The CDR3 DNA is TGTGCCAGCAGCTTAGCATATGGGACTAGCGGGAATAGAGGCTACGAGCAGTACTTC.

This chain links TRBV27 with TRBJ2-2; TRBD1 matches at 10 bases. The length of the CDR3 is 15 residues. Per the germline V gene, CDR1 is MNHEY and CDR2 is SMNVEV (reference sequence). The J segment lost 2 bases and the V segment lost 6 bases, leaving 3 bases of the junction unmatched. The DNA for the CDR3 is TGTGCCAGCAGCGACAGGGGGCGAAACACCGGGGAGCTGTTTTTT. This translates into CASSDRGRNTGELFF.

V and J are TRBV27 and TRBJ1-1; D is possibly TRBD1 (5 bases). V was cut by 4 bases and J by 7 bases, with 13 bases left in between. Germline loops: CDR1 MNHEY, CDR2 SMNVEV (reference sequence). This CDR3 spans 13 amino acids. The CDR3 DNA is TGTGCCAGCAGTTGGCAACAGGAACATGAAGCTTTCTTT. Translated: CASSWQQEHEAFF.

This clone was seen a handful of times. This sequence joins TRBV3-1 (or the pseudogene TRBV3-2) and TRBJ1-1, with D unresolved. The CDR3 runs 13 residues. Germline V gene sequence: CDR1 LGHDT, CDR2 YNNKEL (reference sequence). V lost 2 bases to trimming and J lost 3 bases, with 7 bases between them. CDR3 DNA sequence: TGTGCCAGCAGCCAATCCGGGTACACTGAAGCTTTCTTT. Translation gives CASSQSGYTEAFF.

The gene calls are TRBV19 and TRBJ1-2; 8 nucleotides line up with TRBD1. V lost 5 bases and J lost 6; bases outside the gene matches: 5. In germline, CDR1 is LNHDA, CDR2 SQIVND (reference sequence). The CDR3 has 13 residues. The CDR3 is CASSSRGLDGYTF. DNA of the CDR3: TGTGCCAGTAGTTCCAGGGGGCTCGATGGCTACACCTTC.

The chain uses TRBV28 and TRBJ1-4; weak D call: TRBD1 (5 bases). Germline lookup yields CDR1 MDHEN and CDR2 SYDVKM. This CDR3 comprises 14 residues. With 3 bases removed from V and 8 bases from J, the gap between germline ends came to 13 bases. DNA for the CDR3: TGTGCCAGCAGTTTTTACGGGGGAGGCGAAAAACTGTTTTTT. Encoded protein: CASSFYGGGEKLFF. Full variable domain (outside the CDR3, taken from reference TRBV28 and TRBJ1-4): DVKVTQSSRYLVKRTGEKVFLECVQDMDHENMFWYRQDPGLGLRLIYFSYDVKMKEKGDIPEGYSVSREKKERFSLILESASTNQTSMYLCASSFYGGGEKLFFGSGTQLSVL.

The V gene is TRBV25-1, the J gene TRBJ1-1, with D possibly matching TRBD1 (6 bases). V was cut by 4 bases and J by 11 bases, with 20 bases left in between. CDR3 length equals 14 residues. The germline V gene encodes CDR1 MGHDK and CDR2 SYGVNS. CDR3 in amino acids: CASSGTGSLSVAFF. As DNA, the CDR3 is TGTGCCAGCAGTGGAACAGGGAGCCTTAGTGTGGCTTTCTTT.

V and J are TRBV9 and TRBJ2-7, with TRBD1 as a possible D gene (5 bases). The V end lost 4 bases, the J end lost 3 bases, and 17 bases lay between the germline ends. This CDR3 is 15 amino acids long. Germline V gives CDR1 SGDLS, CDR2 YYNGEE. CDR3 loop: CASSPEARANYEQYF. CDR3 DNA sequence: TGTGCCAGCAGCCCCGAGGCCAGGGCCAACTACGAGCAGTACTTC.

The rearrangement links TRBV11-3 to TRBJ1-5, with D perhaps matching TRBD1 (5 bases). The CDR3 has 14 amino acids. Germline V gene lookup returns CDR1 SGHNT and CDR2 YENEEA. Trimming shortened V by 5 bases and J by 2 bases, and 10 bases separated the two germline ends. The CDR3 DNA reads TGTGCCAGCAGCCAGGAAGGGGGCAATCAGCCCCAGCATTTT. Translated, it gives CASSQEGGNQPQHF.

CDR3 region: CASSGTASYNSPLHF. DNA for the CDR3: TGTGCCAGCAGTGGGACAGCGTCCTATAATTCACCCCTCCACTTT. The chain uses TRBV2 and TRBJ1-6, with TRBD1 as a possible D gene (6 bases). Trimming removed 4 bases from V and 1 base from J, with 8 bases in between. The CDR3 length is 15 residues. In germline, CDR1 is SNHLY, CDR2 FYNNEI.

This rearrangement joins TRBV10-2 to TRBJ2-7; 7 positions match TRBD2. CDR1 WSHSY and CDR2 SAAADI come from the germline V gene. V lost 9 bases and J lost 2; bases outside the gene matches: 10. The CDR3 has 14 amino acids. CDR3 sequence reads: CASGGLGAPYEQYF. The CDR3 coding sequence is TGCGCCAGTGGAGGACTAGGGGCGCCCTACGAGCAGTACTTC.

V usage is TRBV2 and J usage is TRBJ1-2; the D is unclear. This CDR3 is 14 amino acids long. Trimming took off 7 bases at V and 8 bases at J, with 20 bases between the two ends. Germline CDR1 and CDR2: SNHLY and FYNNEI. The DNA of the CDR3 is TGTGCCAGCACCCCAACGCCGGGGATGGGAGGCTACACCTTC. Amino acid sequence: CASTPTPGMGGYTF.

The chain links TRBV19 to TRBJ1-2, with 9 bases lining up with TRBD1. CDR1 is LNHDA and CDR2 is SQIVND in the germline V gene (reference sequence). The junction had 12 bases not matched to a gene; V was cut back by 6 bases and J by 10 bases. The CDR3 runs 14 residues. The CDR3 DNA follows: TGTGCCAGTAGCGGCCGAAACAGGGGGCAGGACTACACCTTC. Amino acids: CASSGRNRGQDYTF. Drawing the rest from reference TRBV19 and TRBJ1-2, the complete variable domain is DGGITQSPKYLFRKEGQNVTLSCEQNLNHDAMYWYRQDPGQGLRLIYYSQIVNDFQKGDIAEGYSVSREKKESFPLTVTSAQKNPTAFYLCASSGRNRGQDYTFGSGTRLTVV.

The chain employs TRBV27 and TRBJ1-1; D is possibly TRBD1 (5 bases). The germline gives CDR1 MNHEY, CDR2 SMNVEV (reference sequence). This CDR3 comprises 14 residues. Trimming removed 3 bases at V and 1 base at J, with 9 bases between. The CDR3 DNA is TGTGCCAGCAGTTTGTTTCAGGGGAACACTGAAGCTTTCTTT. Residues: CASSLFQGNTEAFF.

The rearrangement joins TRBV28 to TRBJ1-5; 8 bases are a match to TRBD1. This CDR3 spans 16 amino acids. Germline V lookup: CDR1 MDHEN, CDR2 SYDVKM. After removal of 4 bases from V and 5 bases from J, the junction contained 10 bases not matched to a gene. The CDR3 coding sequence is TGTGCCAGCAGTTCAAACCGGGACAGGACCTATCAGCCCCAGCATTTT. As protein: CASSSNRDRTYQPQHF.

This chain links TRBV19 with TRBJ1-1; D might be TRBD1 (5 bases). V was clipped by 1 base and J by 6 bases, with 18 bases between them. The CDR3 consists of 16 residues. From germline, CDR1 is LNHDA and CDR2 SQIVND (reference sequence). DNA of the CDR3: TGTGCCAGTAGTATAGGGACATTCCCGAGGGAGGCTGAAGCTTTCTTT. Protein product: CASSIGTFPREAEAFF.

The chain couples TRBV7-9 to TRBJ2-7; 9 bases are shared with TRBD1. Germline CDR1 SEHNR, CDR2 FQNEAQ (reference sequence). After removal of 5 bases from V and 3 bases from J, the junction contained 11 bases not matched to a gene. This CDR3 is built from 16 residues. This CDR3 reads CASSRLRGQGLYEQYF. CDR3 bases: TGTGCCAGCAGCCGATTGCGGGGACAGGGTCTCTACGAGCAGTACTTC. The full variable domain, completed using reference TRBV7-9 and TRBJ2-7, is DTGVSQNPRHKITKRGQNVTFRCDPISEHNRLYWYRQTLGQGPEFLTYFQNEAQLEKSRLLSDRFSAERPKGSFSTLEIQRTEQGDSAMYLCASSRLRGQGLYEQYFGPGTRLTVT.

CDR3 region: CASSLVAGNRDTEAFF. The CDR3 region has the DNA TGTGCCAGCAGCTTAGTAGCAGGGAATCGGGACACTGAAGCTTTCTTT. The chain carries TRBV13 and TRBJ1-1, with D maybe TRBD1 (5 bases). Germline V lookup: CDR1 PRHDT, CDR2 FYEKMQ (reference sequence). This CDR3 has 16 amino acids. The V gene lost 1 base and the J gene lost 3 bases, with 15 bases spanning the gap.

The chain uses TRBV5-1 and TRBJ1-1; 10 nucleotides line up with TRBD1. Germline V gives CDR1 SGHRS, CDR2 YFSETQ. J lost 3 bases, V lost 4 bases, and 3 bases had no gene match. The length of the CDR3 is 14 residues. CDR3 loop: CASSETGGDTEAFF. The CDR3 region has the DNA TGCGCCAGCAGCGAGACAGGGGGCGACACTGAAGCTTTCTTT.

The chain carries TRBV7-3 and TRBJ2-3, with 12 positions matching TRBD2. The germline CDR1 and CDR2 sequences are SGHTA and FQGTGA. The junction had 8 bases not matched to a gene; V was cut back by 5 bases and J by 2 bases. The CDR3 consists of 17 residues. CDR3 protein: CASSHTTSGGPTDTQYF. The CDR3 bases are TGTGCCAGCAGCCACACGACTAGCGGGGGCCCCACAGATACGCAGTATTTT.